Below, 14 T cell receptor beta chains from the same sample are listed, as sequenced in a study of T cells in women clearing cervical HPV infection. Sequenced by immunoSEQ multiplex PCR; TCRdb stores in-frame clones only, minus some. Its table lists some 23,000 clones. Sequenced sample: blood buffy coat. The origin of the receptors is a woman between 18 and 70 years old with a cervical HPV16 infection that either progressed to CIN3+ or cleared (not recorded which).

Comment on this clone: The DNA ends 3 residues before the CDR3 does, and the rest of the CDR3 is filled in from the germline J gene. The chain couples TRBV5-1 to TRBJ2-2; possibly TRBD2 for D (5 bases). CDR3 length: 16 amino acids. CDR1 and CDR2 from the germline V gene are SGHRS and YFSETQ. V gave up 0 bases and J gave up 0 bases, with 9 bases separating them. The part of the CDR3 DNA that was read is TGCGCCAGCAGCTTGGTGGACTTCGCGAACACCGGGGAG. Translation: CASSLVDFANTGE. The complete CDR3 sequence is CASSLVDFANTGELFF.

Note on this clone: The observed sequence ends 3 residues before the CDR3 terminus, with the missing tail filled in from the germline J gene. The chain carries TRBV24-1 and TRBJ2-7, with 7 bases identical to TRBD1. Trimming removed 0 bases from V and 4 bases from J; junction bases left unmatched: 17. The CDR3 has 19 amino acids. The germline V gene has CDR1 KGHDR and CDR2 SFDVKD. Here the CDR3 reads CATSDLHELEDRDGYEQYF. The part of the CDR3 DNA that was read is TGTGCCACCAGTGATTTGCACGAGCTAGAAGACAGGGACGGGTACGAG.

Worth noting for this clone: The DNA ends 3 residues before the CDR3 does, and the rest of the CDR3 is filled in from the germline J gene. The chain couples TRBV7-3 to TRBJ2-7; D is ambiguous. The CDR3 sequence is 13 residues long. V was clipped by 4 bases and J by 6 bases, with 13 bases between them. CDR1 is SGHTA and CDR2 is FQGTGA in the germline V gene. This CDR3 reads CASSSASRSEQYF. The sequenced part of the CDR3 DNA is TGTGCCAGCAGCTCGGCTAGTCGCAGCGAG.

A note on this clone: The CDR3 end falls 3 residues outside the read, so it is completed with the germline J gene. The rearrangement joins TRBV5-4 to TRBJ2-4; TRBD2 might be the D (6 bases). Trimming left V 7 bases short and J 3 bases short, with 17 bases between. CDR1 is SGHNT, CDR2 YYREEE, per germline (reference sequence). There are 15 residues in the CDR3. The covered CDR3 bases are TGTGCCAGCTCTCTGGGGGGTCAGGGCAAAAACATT. It specifies CASSLGGQGKNI. The whole CDR3 sequence is CASSLGGQGKNIQYF.

Notes on this clone: The sequence runs out 3 residues before the end of the CDR3; the remainder is reconstructed from the germline J gene. The rearrangement links TRBV19 to TRBJ1-1; 7 bases line up with TRBD1. The CDR3 length is 13 residues. CDR1 is LNHDA and CDR2 is SQIVND in the germline V gene (reference sequence). The trim removed 10 bases at V and 6 bases at J, leaving 11 bases unmatched. This CDR3 is CATYRGERAEAFF. The sequenced part of the CDR3 DNA is TGTGCCACCTACAGGGGTGAGAGGGCTGAA.

As concerns this clone: The CDR3 goes on 3 residues after the read ends, and that part is filled in from the germline J gene. The V call is TRBV2, the J call TRBJ2-7, with a tentative D call TRBD1 (7 bases). The germline CDR1 and CDR2 sequences are SNHLY and FYNNEI. The CDR3 runs to 15 residues. The V and J ends lost 1 base and 5 bases respectively, with 15 bases between them. The CDR3 region is CASSEDSGGIHEQYF. CDR3 bases read: TGTGCCAGCAGTGAAGATTCAGGGGGGATCCACGAG.

About this clone itself: The CDR3 is cut off 3 residues early in the read; its end comes from the germline J gene. The chain joins TRBV30 to TRBJ1-3; unclear D gene. Trimming took off 0 bases at V and 1 base at J, with 16 bases between the two ends. The CDR3 runs 17 residues. Germline V lookup: CDR1 GTSNPN, CDR2 SVGIG (reference sequence). The CDR3 DNA, read in part, is TGTGCCTGGAGTGTACTGGGCTTCACCCAATCTGGAAACACC. Protein sequence: CAWSVLGFTQSGNT. Given in full, the CDR3 is CAWSVLGFTQSGNTIYF.

The CDR3 loop reads CASSPKVAYTF. The sequenced CDR3 bases are TGTGCCAGCAGCCCAAAAGTAGCC. This chain joins TRBV2 and TRBJ1-2; D not certain. The read stops 3 residues short of the end of the CDR3; the missing end is completed from the germline J gene. The germline CDR1 and CDR2 sequences are SNHLY and FYNNEI. CDR3 length: 11 residues.

Notes on this clone: The observed sequence ends 3 residues before the CDR3 terminus, with the missing tail filled in from the germline J gene. The V gene is TRBV5-5, the J gene TRBJ1-6, with D tentatively TRBD1 (6 bases). CDR3 length: 13 amino acids. V gave up 5 bases and J gave up 7 bases, with 10 bases separating them. Per germline, CDR1 SGHKS and CDR2 YYEKEE (reference sequence). The covered CDR3 bases are TGTGCCAGCAGTCCTACAGGGAATTCACCC. Translation: CASSPTGNSP. In full, the CDR3 is CASSPTGNSPLHF.

Remarks on this clone: The observed sequence ends 3 residues before the CDR3 terminus, with the missing tail filled in from the germline J gene. The rearrangement joins TRBV5-1 to TRBJ2-7; 7 nucleotides line up with TRBD1. The CDR3 is made up of 13 amino acids. The ends lost 1 base at V and 5 bases at J; junction bases unmatched: 3. CDR1 SGHRS and CDR2 YFSETQ come from the germline V gene. CDR3 DNA (partial): TGCGCCAGCAGCTTGCAGGGGGAGAACGAG. Amino acid sequence: CASSLQGENE. The entire CDR3 protein is CASSLQGENEQYF.

Notes on this clone: Sequencing ends 3 residues short of the CDR3 end; the germline J gene provides the rest. The rearrangement uses TRBV7-9 and TRBJ2-1; perhaps TRBD1 as D (6 bases). V was clipped by 10 bases and J by 4 bases, with 20 bases between them. The CDR3 has 15 amino acids. Germline CDR1 is SEHNR and CDR2 is FQNEAQ (reference sequence). Here the CDR3 reads CATPRARGVYNEQFF. The part of the CDR3 DNA that was read is TGTGCCACCCCGCGGGCCAGGGGAGTTTACAATGAG.

In the case of this clone: The read terminates 3 residues ahead of where the CDR3 ends, so the germline J gene completes it. The rearrangement joins TRBV19 to TRBJ2-3, with D unclear. There are 16 residues in the CDR3. V dropped 1 base and J dropped 1 base, with 12 bases sitting between them. Germline V CDR1 and CDR2: LNHDA, SQIVND (reference sequence). Incomplete CDR3 DNA: TGTGCCAGTAGTATAGTAACCGTCCTAGGCACAGATACG. Translated: CASSIVTVLGTDT. The CDR3 reads in full as CASSIVTVLGTDTQYF.

Points on this clone: The CDR3 end is not reached by the read, which stops 3 residues before it; the germline J gene fills it in. The V call is TRBV20-1, the J call TRBJ2-4, with 7 bases fitting TRBD2. V shed 5 bases, J shed 1 base, and the junction held 8 bases outside the gene matches. The CDR3 runs to 15 residues. Germline assignment: CDR1 DFQATT and CDR2 SNEGSKA (reference sequence). The CDR3 here is CSAPQRDQAKNIQYF. The CDR3 DNA, read in part, is TGCAGTGCTCCGCAGCGGGACCAGGCCAAAAACATT.

Turning to this clone: The read finishes 3 residues shy of the CDR3 end, and the germline J gene is used to complete it. The chain uses TRBV19 and TRBJ1-4; TRBD1 is a possible D gene (5 bases). There are 14 residues in the CDR3. V dropped 5 bases and J dropped 1 base, with 8 bases sitting between them. Per germline, CDR1 LNHDA and CDR2 SQIVND (reference sequence). The CDR3 loop reads CASSEDRTNEKLFF. The sequenced part of the CDR3 DNA is TGTGCCAGTAGTGAAGACAGAACTAATGAAAAA.